This T cell receptor beta chain comes out of a study of blood T cells in healthy people across ages. Whole-study context: Capturing about one barcoded beta molecule per two T cells was achieved by template switching.

The individuals who served as donors were healthy Caucasians living in Russia, aged roughly 6 to 100. CDR1 is SGHTA, CDR2 FQGNSA, per germline. The J segment lost 0 bases and the V segment lost 6 bases, leaving 7 bases of the junction unmatched. This CDR3 contains 15 residues. The use of a sample-barcoded 5' primer and a J-beta primer mix characterized a second PCR of roughly 6 to 11 cycles. TCRdb redid the calling of the 5' RACE reads with MiXCR, one entry per CDR3 protein. Of approximately 900,000 distinct CDR3 sequences in the sample, 45% to 50% were seen once. The sample holds a few counts of this clonotype.

The source material was blood. The V call is TRBV7-2, the J call TRBJ2-5, with TRBD1 matching over 7 bases. The TCR originated in a man aged 25 to 45 in good health. CDR3 amino acids: CASRPSGQNQETQYF. DNA for the CDR3: TGTGCCAGCAGGCCCTCGGGACAGAACCAAGAGACCCAGTACTTC. Filled out from reference TRBV7-2 and TRBJ2-5, the complete variable domain reads GAGVSQSPSNKVTEKGKDVELRCDPISGHTALYWYRQSLGQGLEFLIYFQGNSAPDKSGLPSDRFSAERTGGSVSTLTIQRTQQEDSAVYLCASRPSGQNQETQYFGPGTRLLVL.